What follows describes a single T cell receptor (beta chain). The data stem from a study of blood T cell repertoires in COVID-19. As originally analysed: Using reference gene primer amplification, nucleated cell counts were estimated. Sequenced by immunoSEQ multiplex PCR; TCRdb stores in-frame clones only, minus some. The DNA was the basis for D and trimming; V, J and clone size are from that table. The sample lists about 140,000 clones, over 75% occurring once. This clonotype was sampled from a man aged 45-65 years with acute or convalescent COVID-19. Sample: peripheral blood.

CDR3 nucleotide sequence: TGCGCCAGCAGTGACAGGGGGCGCCGGGATGAAAAACTGTTTTTT. It is translated as CASSDRGRRDEKLFF. The gene calls are TRBV10-2 and TRBJ1-4; 8 bases are a match to TRBD1. The germline gives CDR1 WSHSY, CDR2 SAAADI. With 3 bases clipped from V and 6 bases from J, the junction kept 6 bases outside the gene matches. This CDR3 comprises 15 residues.